This T cell receptor beta chain was observed in a study of cytomegalovirus exposure and HLA in healthy donors. Study information: Caucasian-associated ancestry cluster membership applied to approximately 80% of approximately 400 genotyped donors.

In its sample, this clone was seen a few times. Its antigen is undetermined. Findings and limits, study-wide: In a later analysis, several top co-occurrence clusters appeared linked to parvovirus B19, influenza, CMV and Epstein-Barr virus. Some TCR beta chains (roughly 160 of them) were listed as cytomegalovirus-associated. Indistinguishability led to the exclusion of some V segments, TRBV6-2 and TRBV6-3 included.

Primers included in the PCR were 60 Vbeta and 13 Jbeta primers. Generated by immunoSEQ multiplex PCR, the TCRdb table keeps only in-frame clones and is missing some. The data hold 85,000 to 120,000 clones, with around four fifths observed a single time. The germline V gene has CDR1 SGHNT and CDR2 YYREEE (reference sequence). V was clipped by 0 bases and J by 0 bases, with 7 bases between them. The CDR3 is 14 amino acids. This receptor was identified in a man aged 35-49 years in good health and CMV-seronegative. The material sequenced was PBMCs. The chain has TRBV5-4 and TRBJ2-7; D remains unclear. Written as DNA, the CDR3 is TGTGCCAGCAGCTTGGAAGCCTTCTCCTACGAGCAGTACTTC. Translated, it gives CASSLEAFSYEQYF. The whole variable domain, remainder taken from reference TRBV5-4 and TRBJ2-7, is ETGVTQSPTHLIKTRGQQVTLRCSSQSGHNTVSWYQQALGQGPQFIFQYYREEENGRGNFPPRFSGLQFPNYSSELNVNALELDDSALYLCASSLEAFSYEQYFGPGTRLTVT.